This T cell receptor (beta chain) was captured in a study of blood T cell repertoires in COVID-19. As for the study in general: Whether acute or convalescent, the COVID-19 samples came from the United States, Italy and Spain.

The germline V gene has CDR1 SGHDN and CDR2 FVKESK. The CDR3 consists of 13 residues. Between the trimmed V and J ends, which lost 4 bases and 5 bases, there was a span of 6 bases. Study processing details: Cell counts per sample came from amplifying reference gene primers. Clones were sequenced by immunoSEQ multiplex PCR, and TCRdb holds only the in-frame ones, with some missing. That table is the source of V, J and clone size, and D and trimming were worked out from the DNA. This table has 250,000 or so clones, 75% to 90% appearing once. The genes are TRBV14 and TRBJ1-6; D gene uncertain. The sequence derives from a young woman with active or convalescent COVID-19. The sequenced sample consisted of peripheral blood. The CDR3, as DNA: TGTGCCAGCAGCCTACTTCATAATTCACCCCTCCACTTT. Translated: CASSLLHNSPLHF.